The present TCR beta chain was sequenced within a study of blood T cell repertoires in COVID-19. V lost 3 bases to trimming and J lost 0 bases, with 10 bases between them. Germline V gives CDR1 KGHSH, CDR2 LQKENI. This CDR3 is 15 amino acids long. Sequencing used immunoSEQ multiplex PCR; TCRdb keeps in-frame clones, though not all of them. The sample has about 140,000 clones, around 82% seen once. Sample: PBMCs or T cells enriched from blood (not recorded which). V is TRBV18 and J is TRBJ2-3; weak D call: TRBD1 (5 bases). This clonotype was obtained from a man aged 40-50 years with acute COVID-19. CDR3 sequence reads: CASSPTETSTDTQYF. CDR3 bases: TGTGCCAGCTCACCGACAGAAACTAGCACAGATACGCAGTATTTT. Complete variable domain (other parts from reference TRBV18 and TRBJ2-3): NAGVMQNPRHLVRRRGQEARLRCSPMKGHSHVYWYRQLPEEGLKFMVYLQKENIIDESGMPKERFSAEFPKEGPSILRIQQVVRGDSAAYFCASSPTETSTDTQYFGPGTRLTVL.